A single sample gave rise to the 9 T cell receptor beta chains below, sequenced in a study of cytomegalovirus exposure and HLA in healthy donors. A multiplex PCR was run with 60 Vbeta primers and 13 Jbeta primers. Clones were sequenced by immunoSEQ multiplex PCR, and TCRdb holds only the in-frame ones, with some missing. The repertoire holds some 150,000 clones, with roughly 79% as singletons. The sample comprised PBMCs. These receptors originate from a woman in her fifties or sixties in good health and CMV-seronegative.

The chain couples TRBV18 to TRBJ1-2, with 8 bases fitting TRBD1. V was pared by 3 bases and J by 5 bases, with 5 bases of the junction left unmatched. This CDR3 is 14 amino acids long. From germline, CDR1 is KGHSH and CDR2 LQKENI. Here the CDR3 DNA reads TGTGCCAGCTCACCGCAGACAGGGGAGTATGGCTACACCTTC. Translation: CASSPQTGEYGYTF. Full variable domain (rest looked up from reference TRBV18 and TRBJ1-2): NAGVMQNPRHLVRRRGQEARLRCSPMKGHSHVYWYRQLPEEGLKFMVYLQKENIIDESGMPKERFSAEFPKEGPSILRIQQVVRGDSAAYFCASSPQTGEYGYTFGSGTRLTVV.

The chain links TRBV4-1 to TRBJ2-3; 11 bases match TRBD1. The CDR3 has 18 residues. V lost 0 bases and J lost 2; bases outside the gene matches: 7. Germline CDR1 is MGHRA and CDR2 is YSYEKL. CDR3 loop: CASSQDRTGGLYTDTQYF. The DNA of the CDR3 is TGCGCCAGCAGCCAAGATCGGACAGGGGGCCTCTACACAGATACGCAGTATTTT.

This rearrangement joins TRBV9 to TRBJ1-5; perhaps TRBD1 as D (5 bases). V lost 3 bases, J lost 3 bases, and 13 bases lay in between. Looked up from germline, CDR1 is SGDLS and CDR2 is YYNGEE. This CDR3 contains 15 residues. The CDR3 is CASSGAGGSNQPQHF. In DNA, the CDR3 is TGTGCCAGCAGCGGGGCCGGGGGTTCCAATCAGCCCCAGCATTTT. The complete variable domain, with remaining parts taken from reference TRBV9 and TRBJ1-5, reads DSGVTQTPKHLITATGQRVTLRCSPRSGDLSVYWYQQSLDQGLQFLIQYYNGEERAKGNILERFSAQQFPDLHSELNLSSLELGDSALYFCASSGAGGSNQPQHFGDGTRLSIL.

This clone was observed a handful of times. The chain carries TRBV7-9 and TRBJ1-5; TRBD1 is a possible D gene (5 bases). CDR1 SEHNR and CDR2 FQNEAQ come from the germline V gene (reference sequence). This CDR3 has 16 residues. With 0 bases removed from V and 1 base from J, the gap between germline ends came to 10 bases. CDR3 residues: CASSLAFDSSNQPQHF. The CDR3 nucleotides read TGTGCCAGCAGCTTAGCATTCGACAGCAGCAATCAGCCCCAGCATTTT.

The V and J genes are TRBV18 and TRBJ1-1; D is possibly TRBD1 (6 bases). CDR3 size: 14 residues. Germline-derived CDR1 and CDR2 are KGHSH and LQKENI. The ends were cut back, 4 bases at V and 1 base at J, with 10 bases in the middle. CDR3 region: CASSRKQGNTEAFF. The CDR3 DNA follows: TGTGCCAGCTCACGAAAACAGGGGAACACTGAAGCTTTCTTT.

The chain employs TRBV28 and TRBJ1-4; D is unclear. CDR1 is MDHEN, CDR2 SYDVKM, per germline. Trimming stripped 2 bases from V and 7 bases from J, with 11 bases between. CDR3 length: 14 residues. This chain's CDR3 is CASSLVSEGEKLFF. CDR3 coding DNA: TGTGCCAGCAGTTTAGTGTCGGAGGGTGAAAAACTGTTTTTT.

The chain uses TRBV5-1 and TRBJ2-1, with D unresolved. Trimming removed 0 bases from V and 0 bases from J, with 4 bases in between. Germline loops: CDR1 SGHRS, CDR2 YFSETQ. This CDR3 region has 14 residues. CDR3 residues: CASSLVSSYNEQFF. In DNA, the CDR3 is TGCGCCAGCAGCTTGGTTAGCTCCTACAATGAGCAGTTCTTC. The whole variable domain, remainder taken from reference TRBV5-1 and TRBJ2-1, is KAGVTQTPRYLIKTRGQQVTLSCSPISGHRSVSWYQQTPGQGLQFLFEYFSETQRNKGNFPGRFSGRQFSNSRSEMNVSTLELGDSALYLCASSLVSSYNEQFFGPGTRLTVL.

The genes are TRBV7-9 and TRBJ2-1, with a tentative D call TRBD2 (6 bases). Germline CDR1 SEHNR, CDR2 FQNEAQ (reference sequence). V lost 8 bases and J lost 3, with 20 bases in between. This CDR3 is built from 16 residues. CDR3 sequence: CASSPLTGVYYNEQFF. The CDR3, as DNA: TGTGCCAGCTCGCCTCTGACGGGAGTTTACTACAATGAGCAGTTCTTC.

The chain combines TRBV6-6 with TRBJ2-5, with 11 bases lining up with TRBD2. Trimming took 6 bases from V and 4 from J; bases not matched to a gene: 10. Germline values: CDR1 MNHNY, CDR2 SVGAGI (reference sequence). The CDR3 length is 16 residues. The CDR3 reads CASSLRLAGGIETQYF. The CDR3 DNA follows: TGTGCCAGCAGCCTCAGGCTAGCGGGGGGAATAGAGACCCAGTACTTC.